This record covers a single T cell receptor beta chain. Trimming stripped 4 bases from V and 10 bases from J, with 11 bases between. This CDR3 is 12 amino acids long. These data originate in a study of blood T cell repertoires in COVID-19. Authors' analysis steps: The authors estimated nucleated cell counts from reference gene primer amplification. Assay: immunoSEQ multiplex PCR; the TCRdb copy retains only in-frame clones and omits some. D and trimming were read from the DNA, whereas the V and J calls and clone size are those reported in that table. Of under 250,000 clones in the sample, 83% were seen once.

The sequenced material came from PBMCs or T cells enriched from blood (not recorded which). This TCR was recovered from a woman aged 45-65 years who had been exposed to COVID-19. The chain has TRBV12-3 or TRBV12-4 and TRBJ1-3; D ambiguous. CDR3 in amino acids: CASSSRSGTIYF. CDR3 in DNA: TGTGCCAGCAGTTCACGGAGTGGGACCATATATTTT.